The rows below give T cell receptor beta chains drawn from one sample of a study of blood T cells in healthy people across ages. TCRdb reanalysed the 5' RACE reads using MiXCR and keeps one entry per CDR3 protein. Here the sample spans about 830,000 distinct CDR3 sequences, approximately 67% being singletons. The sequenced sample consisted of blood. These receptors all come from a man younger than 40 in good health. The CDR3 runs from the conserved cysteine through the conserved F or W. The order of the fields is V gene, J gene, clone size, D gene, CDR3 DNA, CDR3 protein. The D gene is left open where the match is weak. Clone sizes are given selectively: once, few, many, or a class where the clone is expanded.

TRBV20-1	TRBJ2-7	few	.	TGCAGTGCTAGAGATTCGGCGGGGAGCTCCTACGAGCAGTACTTC	CSARDSAGSSYEQYF
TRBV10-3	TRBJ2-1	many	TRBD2	TGTGCCATCAGCTCTAGCGGGGATTTTAGCTCCTACAATGAGCAGTTCTTC	CAISSSGDFSSYNEQFF
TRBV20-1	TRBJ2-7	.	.	TGCAGTGCTAGTCGGGGGGCCTCCCTCTCCTACGAGCAGTACTTC	CSASRGASLSYEQYF
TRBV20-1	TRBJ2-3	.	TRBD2	TGCAGTGCTGGAAGACTAGCATCCACAGATACGCAGTATTTT	CSAGRLASTDTQYF
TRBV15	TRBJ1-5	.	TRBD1	TGTGCCACCAGCAGAGATAGGGGCAGGGGGCGCAGCAATCAGCCCCAGCATTTT	CATSRDRGRGRSNQPQHF
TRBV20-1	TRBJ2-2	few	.	TGCAGTGCTAGAGATTCGGGGGCCGGGATCGGGGAGCTGTTTTTT	CSARDSGAGIGELFF
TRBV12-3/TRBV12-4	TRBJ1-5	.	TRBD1	TGTGCCAGCAGTTCGGACAGGGAGGGAGAGCAGCCCCAGCATTTT	CASSSDREGEQPQHF
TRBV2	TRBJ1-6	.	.	TGTGCCAGCAGTGAACAGTTAAGCAGTCGAGAGTCACCCCTCCACTTT	CASSEQLSSRESPLHF
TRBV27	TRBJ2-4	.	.	TGTGCCAGCAGTTTGCTAGGGGAGGAGCAGTACTTC	CASSLLGEEQYF
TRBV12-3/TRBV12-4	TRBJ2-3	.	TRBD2	TGTGCCAGCAGTTCTACTAGCGGGGGGGAAGATACGCAGTATTTT	CASSSTSGGEDTQYF
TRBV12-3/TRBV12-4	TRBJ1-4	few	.	TGTGCCAGCAGTTATGGGCCGCAGGTTAATGAAAAACTGTTTTTT	CASSYGPQVNEKLFF
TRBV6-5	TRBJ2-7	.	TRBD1	TGTGCCAGCAGTTACCTGGGACAGCCTTACTACGAGCAGTACTTC	CASSYLGQPYYEQYF
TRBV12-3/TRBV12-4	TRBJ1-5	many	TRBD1	TGTGCCAGCAGTCAGGGGGACAGGGGTATGAGGGATCAGCCCCAGCATTTT	CASSQGDRGMRDQPQHF
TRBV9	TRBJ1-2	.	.	TGTGCCAGCAGCGGAGAGGGGGAAGATGGCTACACCTTC	CASSGEGEDGYTF
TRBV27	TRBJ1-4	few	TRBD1	TGTGCCAGCAGTTCAACAGGGGGCTCTAATGAAAAACTGTTTTTT	CASSSTGGSNEKLFF
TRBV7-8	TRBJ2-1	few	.	TGTGCCAGCAGCCATAACAAAGGGACTGCATACGAGCAGTTCTTC	CASSHNKGTAYEQFF
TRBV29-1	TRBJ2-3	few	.	TGCAGCGTTGAAATCCAGGGAGATACGCAGTATTTT	CSVEIQGDTQYF
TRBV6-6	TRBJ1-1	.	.	TGTGCCAGCAGCAAATCTGAAGCTTTCTTT	CASSKSEAFF
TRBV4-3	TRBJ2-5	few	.	TGCGCCAGCAGCCACGGTGGGAAAGCGACCCAGTACTTC	CASSHGGKATQYF
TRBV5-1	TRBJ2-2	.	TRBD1	TGCGCCAGCAGCTCACAGGGGGCGCAGACCACCGGGGAGCTGTTTTTT	CASSSQGAQTTGELFF
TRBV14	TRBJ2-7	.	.	TGTGCCAGCACTAGAGGTCCGGGCCCTCAACTCTACGAGCAGTACTTC	CASTRGPGPQLYEQYF
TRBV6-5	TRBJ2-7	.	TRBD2	TGTGCCAGCAGTTATCCCGGACGAGCGGGGACCTACGAGCAGTACTTC	CASSYPGRAGTYEQYF
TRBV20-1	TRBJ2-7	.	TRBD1	TGCAGTGCTAGCAGTTTCAAGGGGGCAGCCTACGAGCAGTACTTC	CSASSFKGAAYEQYF
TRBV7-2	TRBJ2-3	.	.	TGTGCCAGCAGCTCCTCAATCGTGACGCAGTATTTT	CASSSSIVTQYF
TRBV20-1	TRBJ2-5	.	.	TGCAGTGCTAGAGTCGCGTATACCAACCAAGAGACCCAGTACTTC	CSARVAYTNQETQYF
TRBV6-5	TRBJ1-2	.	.	TGTGCCAGTTTCGACGGAATTAAGGGCTATGGCTACACCTTC	CASFDGIKGYGYTF
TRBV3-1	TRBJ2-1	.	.	TGTGCCAGCAGCCAACGACCTCTGAATGAGCAGTTCTTC	CASSQRPLNEQFF
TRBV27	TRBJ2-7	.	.	TGTGCCAGCATATACACCGACGAGCAGTACTTC	CASIYTDEQYF
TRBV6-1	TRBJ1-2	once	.	TGTGCCAGCAGTGAAGCGCTTGGAAGGTACGGCTATGGCTACACCTTC	CASSEALGRYGYGYTF
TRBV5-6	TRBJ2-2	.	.	TGTGCCAGCAGCTTGGTGGGGGGGGCCACCGGGGAGCTGTTTTTT	CASSLVGGATGELFF
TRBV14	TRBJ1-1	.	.	TGTGCCAGCAGCCAACTTCCGGTTGTGTGGAACACTGAAGCTTTCTTT	CASSQLPVVWNTEAFF
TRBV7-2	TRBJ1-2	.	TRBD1	TGTGCCAGCAGCCCGGACAGGTCTGGTGGCTACACCTTC	CASSPDRSGGYTF
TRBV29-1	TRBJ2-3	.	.	TGCAGCGTCCGCGGGCGGGGCACAGATACGCAGTATTTT	CSVRGRGTDTQYF
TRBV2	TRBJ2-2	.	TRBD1	TGTGCGGGCCACAGGGGGCCGAACACCGGGGAGCTGTTTTTT	CAGHRGPNTGELFF
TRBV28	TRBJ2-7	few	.	TGTGCCAGCAGTTCGGGGATGGCCTACGAGCAGTACTTC	CASSSGMAYEQYF
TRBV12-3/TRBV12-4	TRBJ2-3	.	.	TGTGCCAGCAGTCCGAGGAGCGGCGCAGATACGCAGTATTTT	CASSPRSGADTQYF
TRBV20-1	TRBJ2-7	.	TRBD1	TGCAGTGCCCCTCGGGACAGGGGCGCCTACGAGCAGTACTTC	CSAPRDRGAYEQYF
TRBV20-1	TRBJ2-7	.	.	TGCAGTGCTAGATGGGGTAACTTCTACGAGCAGTACTTC	CSARWGNFYEQYF
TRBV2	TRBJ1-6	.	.	TGTGCCAGCAGCGACTTGGCTAATTCACCCCTCCACTTT	CASSDLANSPLHF
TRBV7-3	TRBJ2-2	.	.	TGTGCCAGCAGCTTTACTAGAGAGCCCGGGGAGCTGTTTTTT	CASSFTREPGELFF
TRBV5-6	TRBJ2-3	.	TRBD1	TGTGCCAGCAGCTTGGGGGGGACAGGGGTCGCAGATACGCAGTATTTT	CASSLGGTGVADTQYF
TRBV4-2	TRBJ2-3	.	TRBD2	TGTGCCAGCAGCCAAGATCGAGCGGGGGGCGGTACGCAGTATTTT	CASSQDRAGGGTQYF
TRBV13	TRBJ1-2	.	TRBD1	TGTGCCAGCAGCTCCGGGACAGAAACCCTCTATGGCTACACCTTC	CASSSGTETLYGYTF
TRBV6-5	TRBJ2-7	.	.	TGTGCCAGCAGTTACGCTAAGGGCCCCTACGAGCAGTACTTC	CASSYAKGPYEQYF
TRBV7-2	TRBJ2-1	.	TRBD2	TGTGCCAGCAGCTTAGCGGTTTCAGCGGGGTCGTACAATGAGCAGTTCTTC	CASSLAVSAGSYNEQFF
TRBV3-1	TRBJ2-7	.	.	TGCGCCAGCAGCCAAGGAATAGGCTCTTACTACGAGCAGTACTTC	CASSQGIGSYYEQYF
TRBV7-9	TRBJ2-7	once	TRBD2	TGTGCCAGCAGCACCGGGACTACCGCCTACGAGCAGTACTTC	CASSTGTTAYEQYF
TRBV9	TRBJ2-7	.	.	TGTGCCAGCAGCCCCTTCGACAAGAGCTACGAGCAGTACTTC	CASSPFDKSYEQYF